This entry is about one TCR beta chain. These data originate in a study of blood T cell repertoires in COVID-19. Study details: The study drew acute and convalescent COVID-19 samples from the United States, Italy and Spain. PBMCs, B-cell-depleted T cells, or T cells provided the cDNA or gDNA that made up the material.

Under the authors' procedure: Estimates of nucleated cell counts were drawn from the amplification of reference gene primers. The method was immunoSEQ multiplex PCR; TCRdb's version includes in-frame clones alone and lacks a portion of them. V and J calls and clone size are those listed in that table; D and trimming were worked out from the DNA. Counted here are 130,000 or so clones, approximately 80% occurring once; the ten biggest clones make up 1.5% to 2%. The germline V gene encodes CDR1 LGHNA and CDR2 YSLEER. This CDR3 is built from 15 residues. Trimming took 5 bases from V and 5 from J; bases not matched to a gene: 7.

Sequencing input: peripheral blood. This TCR derives from a human donor in a cohort sampled during active COVID-19. The rearrangement uses TRBV4-3 and TRBJ1-5, with 9 bases aligning to TRBD1. The CDR3 sequence: CASSIGWDRDQPQHF. The CDR3 DNA reads TGCGCCAGCAGCATTGGATGGGACAGGGATCAGCCCCAGCATTTT.